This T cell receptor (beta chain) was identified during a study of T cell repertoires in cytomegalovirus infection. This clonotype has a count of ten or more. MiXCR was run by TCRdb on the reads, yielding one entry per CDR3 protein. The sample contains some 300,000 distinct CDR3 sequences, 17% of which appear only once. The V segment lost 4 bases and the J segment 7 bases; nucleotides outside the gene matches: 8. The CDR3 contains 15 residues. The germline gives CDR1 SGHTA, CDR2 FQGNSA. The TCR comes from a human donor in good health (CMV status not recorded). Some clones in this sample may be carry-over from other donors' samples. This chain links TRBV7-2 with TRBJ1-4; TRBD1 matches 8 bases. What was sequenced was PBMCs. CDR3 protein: CASSSTQGAREKLFF. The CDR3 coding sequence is TGTGCCAGCAGCTCCACTCAGGGGGCGCGTGAAAAACTGTTTTTT. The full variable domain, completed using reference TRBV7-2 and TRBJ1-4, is GAGVSQSPSNKVTEKGKDVELRCDPISGHTALYWYRQSLGQGLEFLIYFQGNSAPDKSGLPSDRFSAERTGGSVSTLTIQRTQQEDSAVYLCASSSTQGAREKLFFGSGTQLSVL.